This note documents a single TCR beta chain sequence. There is no known antigen for this receptor. The sample holds no much larger clone one base away, and base qualities are not on file. The CDR1 and CDR2 encoded by the germline V gene are SGDLS and YYNGEE. From the cysteine through the phenylalanine, the CDR3 covers 17 amino acids. Only the CDR3 region is kept as DNA, spanning 51 bases read in frame from base 1. V sheds 3 bases and J sheds 7 bases, leaving 20 bases between their ends. This entry is derived from a study of blood T cell repertoires in COVID-19 (dated by TCRdb to about 2020). A note on the overall study: Collaborator samples came from the United States, Italy and Spain and covered acute and convalescent phases of COVID-19. The prospective study material was composed of cDNA or gDNA derived from T cells, B-cell-depleted T cells, or PBMCs. The dataset comprised deeply sampled blood TCRbeta repertoires from subjects exposed to, actively infected with, or recovered from COVID-19. The repertoires were released in a freely available public database intended as a resource for research on the immune response to SARS-CoV-2. The samples were drawn from two sources: the first 160 participants of the ongoing ImmuneRACE study, and 1,000 to 1,500 subjects contributed by 6 global collaborators. The sample metadata nearly always contained a de-identified subject ID, COVID-19 status, age in years and sex. Where HLA class I and class II types were available, the types were taken from metadata supplied by the sample provider, not from assay-based typing. General conclusions and limits of the study: The quantity of clinical and demographic metadata differed by source and by participant and was supplied without curation.

TCRbeta CDR3 regions were amplified from genomic DNA using the immunoSEQ Assay, a bias-controlled multiplex PCR. Per the source publication's procedure: Nucleated cell counts per sample were estimated from amplification of reference gene primers within the assay. Sequence reads were collapsed and filtered to measure the absolute abundance of every unique TCRbeta CDR3 rearrangement. Productive Simpson clonality was computed per sample as the square root of Simpson's diversity index over productive rearrangements. This is the immuneACCESS table as TCRdb keeps it, with only in-frame sequences that have V and J called. A part of the clones is gone; compared with another copy, unresolved V genes explain less than half, and the rest is unexplained. The D gene and trimming were derived from the DNA, and the V and J assignments and clone size from that table. Present in this sample are about 320,000 clones, more than 85% of which were seen just once. Around 3.9% of the sample goes to the ten largest clones.

In the prospective study, participants were roughly 18 to 100 years old, resided in about two dozen geographic areas of the United States, and were enrolled through a virtual design. To assign participants to cohorts, the prospective study relied on clinical history that participants themselves reported in a screening survey and a study questionnaire. Exposed participants were defined as having been in contact with someone with a PCR-confirmed or clinician-diagnosed COVID-19 case within 2 weeks of study entry. In the prospective study, whole blood, serum and a nasopharyngeal or oropharyngeal swab were collected from each participant by mobile phlebotomists. Prospective study participants could optionally give additional blood draws and questionnaires over a roughly two-month period. Prospective study blood samples were shipped either frozen or at room temperature before DNA extraction.

Here the chain combines TRBV9 and TRBJ1-6, with the D gene not clear enough to name. Sequencing was carried out using PBMCs or T cells enriched from blood (not recorded which). The receptor was isolated from a woman aged 25 to 39 who had been exposed to COVID-19. Here the CDR3 is given as CASSATLPSTANSPLHF. The sequenced DNA is TGTGCCAGCAGCGCGACTCTACCGTCGACGGCGAATTCACCCCTCCACTTT.